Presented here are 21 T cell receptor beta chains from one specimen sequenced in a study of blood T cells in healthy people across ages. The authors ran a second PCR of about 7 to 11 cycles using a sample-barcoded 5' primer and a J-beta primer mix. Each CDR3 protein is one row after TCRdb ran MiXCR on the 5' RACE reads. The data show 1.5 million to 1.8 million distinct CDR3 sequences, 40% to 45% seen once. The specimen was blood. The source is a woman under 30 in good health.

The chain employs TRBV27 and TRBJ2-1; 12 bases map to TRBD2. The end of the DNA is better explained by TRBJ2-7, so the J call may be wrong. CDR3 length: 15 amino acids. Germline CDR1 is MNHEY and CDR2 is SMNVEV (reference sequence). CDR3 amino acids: CASRPSGRAYNEQYF. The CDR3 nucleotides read TGTGCCAGCAGGCCTAGCGGGAGGGCCTACAATGAGCAGTACTTC.

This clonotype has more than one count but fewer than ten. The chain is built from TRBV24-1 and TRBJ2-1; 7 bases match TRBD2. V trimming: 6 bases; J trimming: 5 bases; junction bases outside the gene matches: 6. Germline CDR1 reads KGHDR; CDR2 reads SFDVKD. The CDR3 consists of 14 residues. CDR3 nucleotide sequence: TGTGCCACCAGTAGGGGACTACAAAACAATGAGCAGTTCTTC. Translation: CATSRGLQNNEQFF.

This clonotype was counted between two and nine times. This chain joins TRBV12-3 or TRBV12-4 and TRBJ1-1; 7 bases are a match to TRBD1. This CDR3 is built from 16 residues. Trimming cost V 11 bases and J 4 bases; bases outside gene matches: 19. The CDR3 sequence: CAGASDRFIVGTEAFF. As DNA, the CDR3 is TGTGCCGGGGCCTCGGACAGGTTCATAGTAGGCACTGAAGCTTTCTTT.

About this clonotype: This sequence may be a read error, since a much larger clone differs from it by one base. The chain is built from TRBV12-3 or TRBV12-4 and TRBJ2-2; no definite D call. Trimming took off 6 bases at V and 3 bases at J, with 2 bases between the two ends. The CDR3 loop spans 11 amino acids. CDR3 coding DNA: TGTGCCAGCAGACACACCGGGGAGCTGTTTTTT. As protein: CASRHTGELFF.

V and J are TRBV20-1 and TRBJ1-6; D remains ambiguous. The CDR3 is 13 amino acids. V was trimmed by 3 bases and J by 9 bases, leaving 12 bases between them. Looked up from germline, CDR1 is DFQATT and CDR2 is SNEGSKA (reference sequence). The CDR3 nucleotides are TGCAGTGCTAGGGGTGCGGTTGGTTCACCCCTCCACTTT. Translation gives CSARGAVGSPLHF.

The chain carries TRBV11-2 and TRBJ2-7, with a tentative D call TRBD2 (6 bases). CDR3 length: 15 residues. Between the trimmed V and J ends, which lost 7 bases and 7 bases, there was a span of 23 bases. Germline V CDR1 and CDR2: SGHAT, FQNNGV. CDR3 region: CASTQRRARRDEQYF. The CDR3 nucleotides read TGTGCCAGCACCCAGCGTAGAGCTAGGAGGGATGAGCAGTACTTC.

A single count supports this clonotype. CDR3 nucleotides: TGTGCCAGCAGCCGTGGTCCGGGACAGGGGGGATACAATGAGCAGTTCTTC. It codes for CASSRGPGQGGYNEQFF. The V and J genes are TRBV6-6 and TRBJ2-1; 11 bases map to TRBD1. Germline V gene sequence: CDR1 MNHNY, CDR2 SVGAGI (reference sequence). The CDR3 is made up of 17 amino acids. The V and J ends lost 6 bases and 4 bases, in that order; junction bases with no gene match: 11.

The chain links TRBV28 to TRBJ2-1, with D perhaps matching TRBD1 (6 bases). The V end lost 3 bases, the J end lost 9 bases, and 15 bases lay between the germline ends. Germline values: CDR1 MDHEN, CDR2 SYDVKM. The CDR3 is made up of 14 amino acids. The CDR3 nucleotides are TGTGCCAGCAGTTTGCGGCAGGGGATAGGTGAGCAGTTCTTC. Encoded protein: CASSLRQGIGEQFF.

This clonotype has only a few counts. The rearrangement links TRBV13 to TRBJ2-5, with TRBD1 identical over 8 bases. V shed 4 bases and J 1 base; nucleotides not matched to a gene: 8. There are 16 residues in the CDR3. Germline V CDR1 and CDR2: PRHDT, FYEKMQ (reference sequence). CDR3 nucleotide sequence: TGTGCCAGCAGCTCAACCATCGGGACAGGCCAAGAGACCCAGTACTTC. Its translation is CASSSTIGTGQETQYF.

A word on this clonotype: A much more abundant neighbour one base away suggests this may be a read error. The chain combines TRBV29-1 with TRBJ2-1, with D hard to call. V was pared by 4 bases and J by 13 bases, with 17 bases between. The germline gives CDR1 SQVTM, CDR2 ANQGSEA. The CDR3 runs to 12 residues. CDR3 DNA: TGCAGCGTTGGATGGCAGCCAGAGACCCAGTTCTTC. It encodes CSVGWQPETQFF.

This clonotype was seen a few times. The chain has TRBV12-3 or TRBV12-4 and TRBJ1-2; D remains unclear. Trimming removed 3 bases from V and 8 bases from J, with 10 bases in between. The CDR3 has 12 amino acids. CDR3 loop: CASSFWSGGYTF. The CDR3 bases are TGTGCCAGCAGTTTTTGGTCTGGGGGCTACACCTTC.

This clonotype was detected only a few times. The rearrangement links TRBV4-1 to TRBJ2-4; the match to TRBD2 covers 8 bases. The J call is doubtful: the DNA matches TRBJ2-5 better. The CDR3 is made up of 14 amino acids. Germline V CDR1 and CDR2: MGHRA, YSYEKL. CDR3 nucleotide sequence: TGCGCCAGCAGACAGGGACTAGAGATCGGGACCCAGTACTTC. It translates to CASRQGLEIGTQYF.

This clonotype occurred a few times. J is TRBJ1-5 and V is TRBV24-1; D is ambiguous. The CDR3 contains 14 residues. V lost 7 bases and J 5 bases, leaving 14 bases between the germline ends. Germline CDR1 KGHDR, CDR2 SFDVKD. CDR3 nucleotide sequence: TGTGCCACCAGCGAGGACGGAGATTATCAGCCCCAGCATTTT. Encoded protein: CATSEDGDYQPQHF.

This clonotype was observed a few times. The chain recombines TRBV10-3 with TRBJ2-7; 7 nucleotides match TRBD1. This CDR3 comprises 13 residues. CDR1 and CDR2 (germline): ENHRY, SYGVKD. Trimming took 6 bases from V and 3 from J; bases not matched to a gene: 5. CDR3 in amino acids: CAIRPGGGYEQYF. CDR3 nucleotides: TGTGCCATCAGACCAGGGGGTGGCTACGAGCAGTACTTC.

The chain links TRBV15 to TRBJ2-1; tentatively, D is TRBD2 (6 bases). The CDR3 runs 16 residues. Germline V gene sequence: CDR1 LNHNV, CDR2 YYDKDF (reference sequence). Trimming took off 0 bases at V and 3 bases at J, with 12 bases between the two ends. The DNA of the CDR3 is TGTGCCACCAGCAGAGATGAAGGACTAATCTACAATGAGCAGTTCTTC. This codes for CATSRDEGLIYNEQFF.

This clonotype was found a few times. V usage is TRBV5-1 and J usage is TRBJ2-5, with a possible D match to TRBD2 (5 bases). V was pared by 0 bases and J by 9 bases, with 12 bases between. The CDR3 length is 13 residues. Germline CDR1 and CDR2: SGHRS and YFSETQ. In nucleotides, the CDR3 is TGCGCCAGCAGCTTGGGCGACGGGGATCCCCAGTACTTC. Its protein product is CASSLGDGDPQYF.

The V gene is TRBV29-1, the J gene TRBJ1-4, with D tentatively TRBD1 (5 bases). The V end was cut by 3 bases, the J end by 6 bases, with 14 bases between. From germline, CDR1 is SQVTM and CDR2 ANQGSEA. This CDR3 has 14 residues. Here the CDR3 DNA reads TGCAGCGTTGAGGTGGCAGGGACCCATGAAAAACTGTTTTTT. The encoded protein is CSVEVAGTHEKLFF.

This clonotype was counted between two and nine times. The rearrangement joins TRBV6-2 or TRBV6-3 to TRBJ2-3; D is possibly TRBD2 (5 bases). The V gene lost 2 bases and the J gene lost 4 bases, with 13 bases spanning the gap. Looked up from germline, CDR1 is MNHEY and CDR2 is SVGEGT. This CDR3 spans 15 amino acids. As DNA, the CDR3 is TGTGCCAGCAGTTACGCGGACTTTTTCTCAGATACGCAGTATTTT. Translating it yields CASSYADFFSDTQYF.

CDR3: CASVTGGRNTEAFF. CDR3 bases: TGTGCCAGCGTTACAGGGGGTAGGAACACTGAAGCTTTCTTT. The chain combines TRBV12-3 or TRBV12-4 with TRBJ1-1; TRBD1 matches 8 bases. The CDR3 covers 14 residues. The trim removed 8 bases at V and 1 base at J, leaving 6 bases unmatched.

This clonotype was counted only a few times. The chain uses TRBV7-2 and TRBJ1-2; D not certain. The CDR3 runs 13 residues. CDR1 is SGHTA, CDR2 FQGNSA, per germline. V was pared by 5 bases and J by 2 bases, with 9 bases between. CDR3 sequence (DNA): TGTGCCAGCAGCCTACAGCCGAACTATGGCTACACCTTC. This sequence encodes CASSLQPNYGYTF.

DNA of the CDR3: TGCAGCGTGGAGGGACAGGGTACTGAAGCTTTCTTT. It yields the protein CSVEGQGTEAFF. The V and J genes are TRBV29-1 and TRBJ1-1, with 9 bases that match TRBD1. With 6 bases clipped from V and 5 bases from J, the junction kept 4 bases outside the gene matches. From germline, CDR1 is SQVTM and CDR2 ANQGSEA. There are 12 residues in the CDR3.